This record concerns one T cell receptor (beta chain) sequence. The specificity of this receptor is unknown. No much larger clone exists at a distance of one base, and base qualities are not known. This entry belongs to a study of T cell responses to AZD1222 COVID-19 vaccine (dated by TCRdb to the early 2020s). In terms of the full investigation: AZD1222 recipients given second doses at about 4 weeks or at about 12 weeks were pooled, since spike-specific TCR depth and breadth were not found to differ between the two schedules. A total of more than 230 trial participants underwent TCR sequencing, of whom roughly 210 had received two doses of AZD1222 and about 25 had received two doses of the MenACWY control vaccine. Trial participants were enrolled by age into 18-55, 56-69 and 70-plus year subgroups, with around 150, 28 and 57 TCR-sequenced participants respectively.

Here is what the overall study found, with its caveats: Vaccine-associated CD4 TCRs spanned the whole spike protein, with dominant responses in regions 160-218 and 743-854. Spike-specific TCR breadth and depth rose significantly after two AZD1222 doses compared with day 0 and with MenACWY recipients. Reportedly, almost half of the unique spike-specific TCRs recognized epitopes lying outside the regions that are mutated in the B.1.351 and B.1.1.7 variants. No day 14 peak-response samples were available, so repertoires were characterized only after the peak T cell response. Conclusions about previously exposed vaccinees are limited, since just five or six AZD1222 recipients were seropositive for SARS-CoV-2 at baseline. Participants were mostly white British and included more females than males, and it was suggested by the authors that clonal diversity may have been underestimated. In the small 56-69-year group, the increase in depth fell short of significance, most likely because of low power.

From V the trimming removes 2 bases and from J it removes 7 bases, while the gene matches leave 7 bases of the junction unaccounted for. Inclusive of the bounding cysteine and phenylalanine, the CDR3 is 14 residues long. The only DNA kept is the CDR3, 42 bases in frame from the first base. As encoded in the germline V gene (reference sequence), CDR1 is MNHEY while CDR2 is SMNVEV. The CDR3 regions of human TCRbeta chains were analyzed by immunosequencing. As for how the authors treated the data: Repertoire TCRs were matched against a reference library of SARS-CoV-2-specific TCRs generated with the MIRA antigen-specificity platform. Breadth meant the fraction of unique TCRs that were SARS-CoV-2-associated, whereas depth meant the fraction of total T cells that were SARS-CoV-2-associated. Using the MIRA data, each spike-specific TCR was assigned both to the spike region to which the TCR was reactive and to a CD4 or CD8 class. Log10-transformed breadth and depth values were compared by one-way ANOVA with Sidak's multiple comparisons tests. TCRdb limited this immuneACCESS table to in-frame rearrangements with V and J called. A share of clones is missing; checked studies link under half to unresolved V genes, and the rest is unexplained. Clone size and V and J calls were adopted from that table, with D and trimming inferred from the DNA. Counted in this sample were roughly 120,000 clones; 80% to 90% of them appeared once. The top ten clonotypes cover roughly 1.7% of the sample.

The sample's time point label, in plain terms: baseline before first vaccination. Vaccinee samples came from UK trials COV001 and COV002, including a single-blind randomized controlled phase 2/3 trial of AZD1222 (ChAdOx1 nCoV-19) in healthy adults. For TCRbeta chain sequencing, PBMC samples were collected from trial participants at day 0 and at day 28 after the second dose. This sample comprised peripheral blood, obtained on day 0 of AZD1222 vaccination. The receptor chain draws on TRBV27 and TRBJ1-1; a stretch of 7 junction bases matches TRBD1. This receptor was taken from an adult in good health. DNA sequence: TGTGCCAGCAGTTTAAAGGGGACAGCCAATGAAGCTTTCTTT. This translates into CASSLKGTANEAFF.